This T cell receptor (beta chain) was sequenced for a study of T cells after yellow fever vaccination. Note on this clonotype: Its antigen is not known.

MiXCR, run by TCRdb on the 5' RACE reads, gives a single entry per CDR3 protein. The repertoire consists of 150,000 to 200,000 distinct CDR3 sequences, with about 7% occurring once and the leading ten covering roughly 2.5%. Losses at the gene ends were 0 bases for V and 4 bases for J; bases not matched to a gene: 4. The germline gives CDR1 SGHTA, CDR2 FQGTGA. The CDR3 runs to 16 residues. Whole-study results and caveats: Booster samples showed a return of most primary-vaccination clones (around 96% CD4, over 70% CD8).

V and J are TRBV7-3 and TRBJ2-1; TRBD2 agrees at 9 bases. This TCR was recovered from a man younger than 35 who received the YFV17D yellow fever vaccine. Sample: CD4+ T cells sorted from PBMCs, taken 5 days after the first yellow fever vaccination. CDR3 loop: CASSLTAGGGYNEQFF. Written as DNA, the CDR3 is TGTGCCAGCAGCTTAACGGCGGGGGGGGGATACAATGAGCAGTTCTTC.